This TCR beta chain was identified during a study of blood T cell repertoires in COVID-19. Study summary: The samples span acute and convalescent COVID-19 from the United States, Italy and Spain. PBMCs, B-cell-depleted T cells, or T cells provided the cDNA or gDNA that made up the material.

The V gene end was trimmed by 3 bases and the J gene end by 10 bases; junction bases not matched to a gene: 8. Germline V gene sequence: CDR1 SEHNR, CDR2 FQNEAQ (reference sequence). This CDR3 contains 15 residues. In the authors' methods: Using reference gene primer amplification, nucleated cell counts were estimated. TCRdb keeps only in-frame clones here, not all; method: immunoSEQ multiplex PCR. V and J calls and clone size are copied from that table; D and trimming were computed from the DNA. The repertoire holds approximately 81,000 clones, with 91% as singletons. This receptor was taken from a woman between 45 and 65 years old in a cohort sampled during active COVID-19. The V call is TRBV7-9, the J call TRBJ2-7; 14 bases agree with TRBD2. Sequenced sample: peripheral blood. CDR3 protein: CASSLAGTSGGKQYF. CDR3 nucleotide sequence: TGTGCCAGCAGCTTGGCCGGGACTAGCGGGGGTAAACAGTACTTC.